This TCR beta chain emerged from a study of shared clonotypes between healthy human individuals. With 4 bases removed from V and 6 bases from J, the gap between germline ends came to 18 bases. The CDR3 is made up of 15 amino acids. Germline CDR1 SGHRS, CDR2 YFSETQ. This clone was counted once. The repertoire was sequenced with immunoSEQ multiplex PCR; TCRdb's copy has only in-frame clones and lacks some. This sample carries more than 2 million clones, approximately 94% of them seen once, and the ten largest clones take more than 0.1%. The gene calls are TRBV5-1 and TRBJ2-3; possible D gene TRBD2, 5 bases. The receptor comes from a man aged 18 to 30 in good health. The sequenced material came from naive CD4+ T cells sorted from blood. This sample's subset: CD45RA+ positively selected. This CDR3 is CASSLGRITQDTQYF. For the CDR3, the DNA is TGCGCCAGCAGCCTAGGGAGAATTACCCAGGATACGCAGTATTTT. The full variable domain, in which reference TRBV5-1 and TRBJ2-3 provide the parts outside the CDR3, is KAGVTQTPRYLIKTRGQQVTLSCSPISGHRSVSWYQQTPGQGLQFLFEYFSETQRNKGNFPGRFSGRQFSNSRSEMNVSTLELGDSALYLCASSLGRITQDTQYFGPGTRLTVL.